These T cell receptor beta chains were read from a single sample in a study of cytomegalovirus exposure and HLA in healthy donors. TCRdb's copy holds only in-frame clones and misses some; the assay was immunoSEQ multiplex PCR. The sample records roughly 60,000 clones, roughly 94% being singletons. The sample taken for sequencing was PBMCs. The receptors originated from a man between 18 and 29 years old in good health and CMV-seronegative. CDR3s include the opening cysteine and the closing phenylalanine or tryptophan. A D gene is named only where the DNA matches it firmly. Rows may omit the clone size; those that give it use once, few, many or a size class.

V: TRBV11-2; J: TRBJ1-1; D: .; size: .; CDR3: CASSSQGGDTEAFF; DNA: TGTGCCAGCAGCTCACAGGGTGGGGACACTGAAGCTTTCTTT
V: TRBV7-9; J: TRBJ2-7; D: TRBD1; size: .; CDR3: CASSPRGTGGAGGFYEQYF; DNA: TGTGCCAGCAGCCCACGTGGGACAGGGGGCGCGGGCGGGTTCTACGAGCAGTACTTC
V: TRBV5-4; J: TRBJ2-7; D: TRBD1; size: .; CDR3: CASSLAKGQGTYEQYF; DNA: TGTGCCAGCAGCTTGGCCAAGGGACAGGGTACCTACGAGCAGTACTTC
V: TRBV7-9; J: TRBJ1-5; D: .; size: .; CDR3: CASSLTGSGQPQHF; DNA: TGTGCCAGCAGCCTGACAGGATCTGGCCAGCCCCAGCATTTT
V: TRBV13; J: TRBJ2-7; D: TRBD2; size: .; CDR3: CASSRTRYEQYF; DNA: TGTGCCAGCTCCAGGACTAGGTACGAGCAGTACTTC
V: TRBV19; J: TRBJ2-6; D: TRBD1; size: once; CDR3: CASSTGQVPGANVLTF; DNA: TGTGCCAGTAGTACTGGACAGGTACCTGGGGCCAACGTCCTGACTTTC
V: TRBV7-8; J: TRBJ1-3; D: .; size: .; CDR3: CASSLARTISGNTIYF; DNA: TGTGCCAGCAGCTTAGCGCGGACTATCAGTGGAAACACCATATATTTT
V: TRBV11-2; J: TRBJ2-2; D: .; size: .; CDR3: CASSLIGRGLGGELFF; DNA: TGTGCCAGCAGCCTAATAGGGAGAGGACTCGGGGGGGAGCTGTTTTTT
V: TRBV25-1; J: TRBJ2-5; D: .; size: .; CDR3: CATQRGAKETQYF; DNA: TGTGCCACCCAACGGGGGGCTAAAGAGACCCAGTACTTC
V: TRBV15; J: TRBJ2-1; D: .; size: .; CDR3: CATSRRTAIAYPLYYNEQFF; DNA: TGTGCCACCAGCAGAAGGACAGCGATTGCCTACCCCCTCTACTACAATGAGCAGTTCTTC
V: TRBV11-1; J: TRBJ2-7; D: .; size: .; CDR3: CASSLDRYNEQYF; DNA: TGTGCCAGCAGCTTAGACAGGTACAACGAGCAGTACTTC
V: TRBV5-1; J: TRBJ2-1; D: TRBD2; size: .; CDR3: CASRLLAGDSNEQFF; DNA: TGCGCCAGCAGGTTACTAGCGGGAGATTCGAATGAGCAGTTCTTC
V: TRBV4-1; J: TRBJ2-3; D: .; size: .; CDR3: CASSQEEIADTQYF; DNA: TGCGCCAGCAGCCAAGAGGAGATTGCAGATACGCAGTATTTT
V: TRBV4-1; J: TRBJ1-2; D: TRBD1; size: .; CDR3: CASSQDAFQGGDGYTF; DNA: TGCGCCAGCAGCCAAGATGCGTTCCAGGGGGGCGATGGCTACACCTTC
V: TRBV18; J: TRBJ1-1; D: TRBD1; size: .; CDR3: CASSLTRTGGITEAFF; DNA: TGTGCCAGCTCCCTTACACGGACAGGTGGTATCACTGAAGCTTTCTTT
V: TRBV28; J: TRBJ2-5; D: TRBD2; size: .; CDR3: CASKRGLAGETQYF; DNA: TGTGCCAGCAAGCGGGGACTAGCGGGAGAGACCCAGTACTTC
V: TRBV4-1; J: TRBJ2-1; D: .; size: .; CDR3: CASSQDTRQREQFF; DNA: TGCGCCAGCAGCCAAGACACCAGACAGAGGGAGCAGTTCTTC
V: TRBV11-1; J: TRBJ2-7; D: .; size: .; CDR3: CASSSPRRDGSGEQYF; DNA: TGTGCCAGCAGCTCTCCTCGGCGGGATGGGAGTGGGGAGCAGTACTTC
V: TRBV29-1; J: TRBJ1-2; D: .; size: few; CDR3: CSGAPGEHGYTF; DNA: TGCAGCGGTGCCCCAGGGGAACATGGCTACACCTTC
V: TRBV28; J: TRBJ2-1; D: .; size: few; CDR3: CASSSGVVDEQFF; DNA: TGTGCCAGCAGTTCAGGGGTAGTAGATGAGCAGTTCTTC
V: TRBV6-5; J: TRBJ2-7; D: TRBD1; size: once; CDR3: CASRLTGIINEQYF; DNA: TGTGCCAGCAGATTGACAGGGATAATCAACGAGCAGTACTTC
V: TRBV28; J: TRBJ2-5; D: .; size: once; CDR3: CASSLYDSQETQYF; DNA: TGTGCCAGCAGTTTGTACGACAGCCAAGAGACCCAGTACTTC
V: TRBV6-1; J: TRBJ2-7; D: .; size: .; CDR3: CASSEGAYEQYF; DNA: TGTGCCAGCAGTGAGGGCGCTTACGAGCAGTACTTC
V: TRBV6-6; J: TRBJ2-7; D: .; size: .; CDR3: CASSLQASDGREQYF; DNA: TGTGCCAGCAGTTTACAGGCTAGCGATGGACGAGAGCAGTACTTC
V: TRBV30; J: TRBJ1-2; D: .; size: .; CDR3: CAWSVQELYGYTF; DNA: TGTGCCTGGAGTGTACAGGAGCTTTATGGCTACACCTTC
V: TRBV30; J: TRBJ1-1; D: .; size: .; CDR3: CAWRGARTAFF; DNA: TGTGCCTGGAGGGGGGCACGAACAGCTTTCTTT